A selection of T cell receptor beta chains follows, all from one sample in a study of CD8 T cells in ankylosing spondylitis. TCRdb fed the 5' RACE reads into MiXCR, producing one record per CDR3 protein. The table lists roughly 180,000 distinct CDR3 sequences, 10% to 15% of them singletons. The sample was blood, either unsorted or a sorted T cell fraction (not recorded which). Receptor source: a female donor with ankylosing spondylitis or in good health (not recorded which). Each CDR3 is given with its conserved first and last residue. The D gene is left open where the match is weak. The size field is filled for only some rows; it gives once, few, many or a size class.

v_call: TRBV6-1; d_call: TRBD1; j_call: TRBJ1-5; clone_size: many; cdr3_nt: TGTGCCAGCAGTCTCGGGACAGGGGCTTCTTGGCCCCAGCATTTT; cdr3_aa: CASSLGTGASWPQHF
v_call: TRBV9; d_call: TRBD1; j_call: TRBJ2-2; clone_size: many; cdr3_nt: TGTGCCAGCAGCCCGGGACAGGGGTCCCTGAACACCGGGGAGCTGTTTTTT; cdr3_aa: CASSPGQGSLNTGELFF
v_call: TRBV20-1; d_call: .; j_call: TRBJ2-2; clone_size: many; cdr3_nt: TGCAGTGCCCTAGCGCCCTGGGGGGCCGGGGAGCTGTTTTTT; cdr3_aa: CSALAPWGAGELFF
v_call: TRBV19; d_call: .; j_call: TRBJ1-5; clone_size: many; cdr3_nt: TGTGCCAGTAGTTGGGGTCAGGTGAGCAATCAGCCCCAGCATTTT; cdr3_aa: CASSWGQVSNQPQHF
v_call: TRBV4-3; d_call: TRBD2; j_call: TRBJ2-7; clone_size: .; cdr3_nt: TGCGCCAGCAGCCAAGATGCCCCTGGACTAGCGGGCTCCTACGAGCAGTACTTC; cdr3_aa: CASSQDAPGLAGSYEQYF
v_call: TRBV10-3; d_call: .; j_call: TRBJ1-5; clone_size: many; cdr3_nt: TGTGCCATCAGCGTCAGTAGGGGCAATCAGCCCCAGCATTTT; cdr3_aa: CAISVSRGNQPQHF
v_call: TRBV28; d_call: TRBD2; j_call: TRBJ2-7; clone_size: .; cdr3_nt: TGTGCCAGCAGTCCTCCTCAGACTAGCGGGAGGGACGAGCAGTACTTC; cdr3_aa: CASSPPQTSGRDEQYF
v_call: TRBV28; d_call: .; j_call: TRBJ2-2; clone_size: many; cdr3_nt: TGTGCCAGCAGCCCAAGGCCCGATAACACCGGGGAGCTGTTTTTT; cdr3_aa: CASSPRPDNTGELFF
v_call: TRBV24-1; d_call: .; j_call: TRBJ2-5; clone_size: few; cdr3_nt: TGTGCCACCAGTGCGGCACACGCTACGATCCAAGAGACCCAGTACTTC; cdr3_aa: CATSAAHATIQETQYF
v_call: TRBV7-1; d_call: TRBD2; j_call: TRBJ2-2; clone_size: many; cdr3_nt: TGTGCCAGCAGCTCGAGGACTAGCGGGAGTATGTCCGCGGTTGGGGCGACCGGGGAGCTGTTTTTT; cdr3_aa: CASSSRTSGSMSAVGATGELFF
v_call: TRBV7-9; d_call: .; j_call: TRBJ2-7; clone_size: many; cdr3_nt: TGTGCCAGCAGCTTAGAAGGGATCTCCTACGAGCAGTACTTC; cdr3_aa: CASSLEGISYEQYF
v_call: TRBV12-3/TRBV12-4; d_call: .; j_call: TRBJ1-2; clone_size: many; cdr3_nt: TGTGCCAGCAGAATGGGGGGCGGCTATGGCTACACCTTC; cdr3_aa: CASRMGGGYGYTF
v_call: TRBV7-3; d_call: .; j_call: TRBJ2-1; clone_size: many; cdr3_nt: TGTGCCAGCAGCTTAATCAAGGGTATTGGCGAGCAGTTCTTC; cdr3_aa: CASSLIKGIGEQFF
v_call: TRBV7-2; d_call: .; j_call: TRBJ1-1; clone_size: few; cdr3_nt: TGTGCCAGCAGCCCCTCCTTTGGGAGAAAGGGCACTGAAGCTTTCTTT; cdr3_aa: CASSPSFGRKGTEAFF
v_call: TRBV15; d_call: TRBD2; j_call: TRBJ2-1; clone_size: many; cdr3_nt: TGTGCCACCAGCTCTTCCCCGTCGGGACTAGTCTTAAATGAGCAGTTCTTC; cdr3_aa: CATSSSPSGLVLNEQFF
v_call: TRBV3-1; d_call: TRBD2; j_call: TRBJ2-7; clone_size: few; cdr3_nt: TGTGCCAGCAGCCAAAAGACAGGACTAGCGGGGGGTGAGCAGTACTTC; cdr3_aa: CASSQKTGLAGGEQYF
v_call: TRBV29-1; d_call: TRBD2; j_call: TRBJ2-1; clone_size: many; cdr3_nt: TGCAGCGTTGAAACAGGATGGCGGGAGGGTGGCGATGAGCAGTTCTTC; cdr3_aa: CSVETGWREGGDEQFF
v_call: TRBV20-1; d_call: TRBD2; j_call: TRBJ2-1; clone_size: few; cdr3_nt: TGCAGTGCCACCGGACTAGCGTCAGGAAGCGAGCAGTTCTTC; cdr3_aa: CSATGLASGSEQFF
v_call: TRBV6-6; d_call: .; j_call: TRBJ1-2; clone_size: few; cdr3_nt: TGTGCCAGCAGCCTACTACAGGGAGGCGGCTACACCTTC; cdr3_aa: CASSLLQGGGYTF
v_call: TRBV7-2; d_call: TRBD1; j_call: TRBJ1-2; clone_size: many; cdr3_nt: TGTGCCAGCAGCCAACAGGGGCCTAACTATGGCTACACCTTC; cdr3_aa: CASSQQGPNYGYTF
v_call: TRBV5-1; d_call: .; j_call: TRBJ1-2; clone_size: many; cdr3_nt: TGCGCCAGCAGCTTGGTACAGGGCAACTATGGCTACACCTTC; cdr3_aa: CASSLVQGNYGYTF
v_call: TRBV16; d_call: .; j_call: TRBJ1-1; clone_size: many; cdr3_nt: TGTGCCAGCAGTCGACAGAACACTGAAGCTTTCTTT; cdr3_aa: CASSRQNTEAFF